The T cell receptor beta chain under discussion was sequenced for a study of T cell changes during pregnancy in multiple sclerosis. This CDR3 spans 14 amino acids. The V gene's germline CDR1 is SGHKS and CDR2 YYEKEE (reference sequence). V lost 2 bases, J lost 0 bases, and 9 bases lay in between. Assay used: immunoSEQ multiplex PCR; TCRdb lists only in-frame clones, some missing. Of roughly 72,000 clones listed, about 92% were seen once; the top ten hold approximately 0.2%. Sequences were derived from CD4+ T cells from peripheral blood mononuclear cells, sampled before pregnancy. The TCR comes from a female donor with multiple sclerosis, enrolled in a pregnancy study. This chain joins TRBV5-5 and TRBJ2-7, with a weak D call TRBD2 (6 bases). The CDR3 DNA reads TGTGCCAGCAGCTTTGGAGGGAGCTCCTACGAGCAGTACTTC. This encodes CASSFGGSSYEQYF. The full variable domain, rest sourced from reference TRBV5-5 and TRBJ2-7, is DAGVTQSPTHLIKTRGQQVTLRCSPISGHKSVSWYQQVLGQGPQFIFQYYEKEERGRGNFPDRFSARQFPNYSSELNVNALLLGDSALYLCASSFGGSSYEQYFGPGTRLTVT.